This T cell receptor beta chain was recorded in a study of T cells in Graves' hyperthyroidism and ophthalmopathy. CDR1 is SEHNR and CDR2 is FQNEAQ in the germline V gene (reference sequence). This CDR3 is built from 16 residues. As to this clonotype: What it binds is unknown. One end of the junction is discordant with germline, which a read error may explain.

Using RNA transcripts as the source, TCR beta CDR3 regions were amplified. Primed by the HTBI set, a first-round RT-PCR was run on the TCR CDR3. TCRdb processed the multiplex PCR reads anew with MiXCR; each CDR3 protein has one entry. The data show 370,000 or so distinct CDR3 sequences, around 25% seen once. Study-level results: Blood also carried most thyroid clonotypes expanded above 0.001.

The sample taken for sequencing was blood. This clonotype was sampled from a man aged 45-65 years with Graves' hyperthyroidism. This chain uses TRBV7-9 with TRBJ1-2; 11 bases agree with TRBD1. The CDR3 DNA is TGTGCCAGCAGCCAAACAGGGACAGGGGGAACCTATGGCTACGCCTTC. This translates into CASSQTGTGGTYGYAF.